This TCR beta chain was sequenced for a study of cytomegalovirus exposure and HLA in healthy donors. Study findings and constraints: Testing in vitro showed a few CMV-associated chains specific for CMV antigens. Per published accounts, TCR beta sequences correctly predicted the HLA-A and HLA-B alleles of most subjects.

PCR amplification relied on 60 Vbeta primers (plus 13 Jbeta primers). Using immunoSEQ multiplex PCR, the repertoire was profiled, and TCRdb retains in-frame clones only, with some absent. The repertoire includes some 150,000 clones, 55% to 75% of them detected once, and about 3.9% sits in the top ten. From germline, CDR1 is LNHNV and CDR2 YYDKDF (reference sequence). The CDR3 contains 15 residues. V shed 2 bases and J shed 5 bases, with 15 bases lying between them. As for this clone: Its cognate antigen is unknown.

This sequence joins TRBV15 and TRBJ2-5; D is perhaps TRBD2 (6 bases). Sequenced material: PBMCs. The sequence derives from a man aged 50 to 59 in good health and CMV-seropositive. The CDR3 loop reads CATSRSGSGGETQYF. The CDR3 nucleotides read TGTGCCACCAGCAGATCCGGGAGTGGGGGGGAGACCCAGTACTTC.